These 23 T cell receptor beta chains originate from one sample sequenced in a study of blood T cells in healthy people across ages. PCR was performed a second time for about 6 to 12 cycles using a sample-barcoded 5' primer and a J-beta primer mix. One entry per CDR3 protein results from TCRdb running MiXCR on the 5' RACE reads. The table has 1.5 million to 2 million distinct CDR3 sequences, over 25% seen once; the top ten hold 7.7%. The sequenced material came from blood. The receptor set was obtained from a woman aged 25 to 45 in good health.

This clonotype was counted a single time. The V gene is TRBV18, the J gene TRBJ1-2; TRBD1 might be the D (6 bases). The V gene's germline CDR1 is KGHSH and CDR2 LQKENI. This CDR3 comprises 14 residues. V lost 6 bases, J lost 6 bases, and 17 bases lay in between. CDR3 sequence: CASSHPGGRHGYTF. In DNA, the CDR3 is TGTGCCAGCTCGCACCCCGGGGGCCGACATGGCTACACCTTC.

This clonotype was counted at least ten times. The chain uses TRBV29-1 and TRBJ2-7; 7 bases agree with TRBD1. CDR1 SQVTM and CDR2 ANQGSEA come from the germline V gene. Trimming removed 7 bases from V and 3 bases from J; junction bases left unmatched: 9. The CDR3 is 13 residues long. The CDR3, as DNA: TGCAGCGCTGCAGGGGGAAGTGGCTACGAGCAGTACTTC. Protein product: CSAAGGSGYEQYF.

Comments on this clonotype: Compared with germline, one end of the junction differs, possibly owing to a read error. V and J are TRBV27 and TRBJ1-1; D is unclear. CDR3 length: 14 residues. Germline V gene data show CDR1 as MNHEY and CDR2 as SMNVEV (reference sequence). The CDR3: CASSSGLRGTEAFF. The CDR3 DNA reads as TGTGCCAGCAGTTCGGGTCTCCGCGGCACTGAGGCTTTCTTT.

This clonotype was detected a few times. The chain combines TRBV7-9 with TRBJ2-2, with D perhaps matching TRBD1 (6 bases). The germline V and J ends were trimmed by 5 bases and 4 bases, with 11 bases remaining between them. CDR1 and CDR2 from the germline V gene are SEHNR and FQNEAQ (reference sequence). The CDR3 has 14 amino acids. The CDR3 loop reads CASSEQGVTGELFF. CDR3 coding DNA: TGTGCCAGCAGCGAACAGGGAGTCACCGGGGAGCTGTTTTTT.

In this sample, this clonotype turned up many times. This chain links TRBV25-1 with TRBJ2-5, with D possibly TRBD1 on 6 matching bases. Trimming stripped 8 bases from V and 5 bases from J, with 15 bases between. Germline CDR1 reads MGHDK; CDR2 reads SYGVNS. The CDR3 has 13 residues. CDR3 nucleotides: TGTGCCAGCTGTGGGTGGGGGCGGGAGACCCAGTACTTC. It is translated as CASCGWGRETQYF.

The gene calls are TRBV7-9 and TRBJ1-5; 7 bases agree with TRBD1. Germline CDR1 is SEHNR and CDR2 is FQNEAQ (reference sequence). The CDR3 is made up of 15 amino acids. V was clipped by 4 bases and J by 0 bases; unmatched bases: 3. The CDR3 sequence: CASSSTGHSNQPQHF. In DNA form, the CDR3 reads TGTGCCAGCAGCTCGACAGGGCATAGCAATCAGCCCCAGCATTTT.

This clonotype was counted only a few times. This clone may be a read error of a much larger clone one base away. The CDR3 sequence: CGARGSGFGNEQYF. CDR3 in DNA: TGCGGTGCGAGAGGCTCGGGGTTCGGGAACGAGCAGTACTTC. The genes are TRBV20-1 and TRBJ2-5; weak D call: TRBD2 (5 bases). The J call is in doubt because the DNA end fits TRBJ2-7 better. CDR3 length equals 14 residues. Germline assignment: CDR1 DFQATT and CDR2 SNEGSKA (reference sequence).

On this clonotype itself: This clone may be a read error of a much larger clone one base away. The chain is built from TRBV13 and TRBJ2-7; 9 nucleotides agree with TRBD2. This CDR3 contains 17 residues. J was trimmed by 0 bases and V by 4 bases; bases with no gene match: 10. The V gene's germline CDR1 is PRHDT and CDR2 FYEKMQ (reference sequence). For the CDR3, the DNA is TGTGCCAGCAGCTCCCTCCTTAGCGGGGGTCACTCCTACGAGCAGTACGTC. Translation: CASSSLLSGGHSYEQYV.

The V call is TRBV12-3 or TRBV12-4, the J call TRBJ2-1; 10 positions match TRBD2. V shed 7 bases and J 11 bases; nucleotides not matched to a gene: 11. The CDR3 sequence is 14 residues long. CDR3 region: CASILAGVGNKQFF. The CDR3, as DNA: TGTGCCAGCATTCTAGCGGGAGTGGGCAACAAGCAGTTCTTC.

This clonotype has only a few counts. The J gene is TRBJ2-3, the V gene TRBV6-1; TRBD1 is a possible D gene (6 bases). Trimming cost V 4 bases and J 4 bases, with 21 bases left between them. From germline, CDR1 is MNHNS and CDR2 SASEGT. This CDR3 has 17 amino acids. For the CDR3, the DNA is TGTGCCAGCAGTGCCCGATTCTTGGGGGCGATAGCAGATACGCAGTATTTT. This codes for CASSARFLGAIADTQYF.

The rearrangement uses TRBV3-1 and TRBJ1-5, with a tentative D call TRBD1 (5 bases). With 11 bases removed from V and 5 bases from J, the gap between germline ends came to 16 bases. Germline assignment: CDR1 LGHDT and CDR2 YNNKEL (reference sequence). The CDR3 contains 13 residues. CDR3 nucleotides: TGTGCCGCCGGGGGACTGAGAGATCAGCCCCAGCATTTT. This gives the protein CAAGGLRDQPQHF.

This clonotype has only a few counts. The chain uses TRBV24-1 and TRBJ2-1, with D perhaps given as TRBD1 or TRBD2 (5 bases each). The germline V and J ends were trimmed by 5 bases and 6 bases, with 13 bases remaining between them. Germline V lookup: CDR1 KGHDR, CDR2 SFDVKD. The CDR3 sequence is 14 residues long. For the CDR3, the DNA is TGTGCCACCAGTGTACGGTGGGGGTCCAATGAGCAGTTCTTC. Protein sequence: CATSVRWGSNEQFF.

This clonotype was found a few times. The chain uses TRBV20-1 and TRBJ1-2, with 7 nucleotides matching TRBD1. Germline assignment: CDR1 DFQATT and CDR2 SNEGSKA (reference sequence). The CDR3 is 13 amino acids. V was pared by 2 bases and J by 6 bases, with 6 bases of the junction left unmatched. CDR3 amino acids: CSARTADRDGYTF. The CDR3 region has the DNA TGCAGTGCTAGAACCGCCGACAGGGATGGCTACACCTTC.

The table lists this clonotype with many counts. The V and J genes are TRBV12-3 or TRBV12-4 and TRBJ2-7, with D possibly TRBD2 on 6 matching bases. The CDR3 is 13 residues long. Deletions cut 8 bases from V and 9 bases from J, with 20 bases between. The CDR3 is CASSYPGTGGQYF. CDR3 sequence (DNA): TGTGCCAGCTCCTACCCGGGAACCGGGGGGCAGTACTTC.

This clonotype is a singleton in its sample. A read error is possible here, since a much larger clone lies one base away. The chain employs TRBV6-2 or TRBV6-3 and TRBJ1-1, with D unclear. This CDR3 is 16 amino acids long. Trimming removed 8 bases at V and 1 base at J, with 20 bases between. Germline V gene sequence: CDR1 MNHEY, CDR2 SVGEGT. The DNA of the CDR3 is TGTGCCAGCGGACCGCCCCGGTACACAGAGAACACTGAAGCTTTCTTT. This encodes CASGPPRYTENTEAFF.

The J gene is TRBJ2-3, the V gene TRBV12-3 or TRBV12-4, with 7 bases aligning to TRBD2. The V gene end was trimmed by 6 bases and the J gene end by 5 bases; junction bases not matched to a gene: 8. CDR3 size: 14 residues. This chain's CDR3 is CASSHGGEGDTQYF. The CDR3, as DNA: TGTGCCAGCAGCCATGGCGGGGAGGGAGATACGCAGTATTTT.

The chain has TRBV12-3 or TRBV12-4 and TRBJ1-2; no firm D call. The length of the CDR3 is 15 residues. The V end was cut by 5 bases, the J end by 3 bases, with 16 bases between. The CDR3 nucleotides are TGTGCCAGCAGTGCCTCCGGGAAGCGAGACTATGGCTACACCTTC. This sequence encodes CASSASGKRDYGYTF.

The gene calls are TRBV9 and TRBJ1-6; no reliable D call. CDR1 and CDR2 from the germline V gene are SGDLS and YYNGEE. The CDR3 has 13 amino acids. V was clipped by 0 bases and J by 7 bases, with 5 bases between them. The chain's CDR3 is CASSVAVNSPLHF. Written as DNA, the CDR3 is TGTGCCAGCAGCGTAGCGGTGAATTCACCCCTCCACTTT.

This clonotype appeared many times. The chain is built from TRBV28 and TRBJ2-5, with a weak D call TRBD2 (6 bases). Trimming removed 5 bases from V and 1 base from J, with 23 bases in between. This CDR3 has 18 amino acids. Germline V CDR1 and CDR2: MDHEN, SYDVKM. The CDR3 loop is CASSPSTGPLASQETQYF. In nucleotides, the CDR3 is TGTGCCAGCAGTCCTTCCACGGGACCACTAGCCTCCCAAGAGACCCAGTACTTC.

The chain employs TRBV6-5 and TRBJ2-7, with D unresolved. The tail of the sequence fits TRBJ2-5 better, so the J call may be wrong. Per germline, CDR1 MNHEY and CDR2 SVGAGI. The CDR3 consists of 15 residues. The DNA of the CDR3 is TGTGCCAGCAGTTACTCGGAAGGGAAGTGGGAGACCCAGTACTTC. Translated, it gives CASSYSEGKWETQYF.

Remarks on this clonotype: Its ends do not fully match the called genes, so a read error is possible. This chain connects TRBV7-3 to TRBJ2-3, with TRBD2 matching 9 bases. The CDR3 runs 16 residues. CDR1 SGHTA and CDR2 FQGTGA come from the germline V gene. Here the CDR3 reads CASSTQGGGGRDAQYF. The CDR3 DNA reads TGTGCCAGCAGCACCCAGGGCGGGGGGGGGAGAGATGCGCAGTATTTT.

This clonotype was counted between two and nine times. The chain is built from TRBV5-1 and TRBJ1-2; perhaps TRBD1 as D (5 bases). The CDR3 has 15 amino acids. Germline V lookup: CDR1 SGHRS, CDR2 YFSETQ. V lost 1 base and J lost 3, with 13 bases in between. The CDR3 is CASSLSSGSDYGYTF. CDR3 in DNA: TGCGCCAGCAGCTTGTCGTCAGGGAGCGACTATGGCTACACCTTC. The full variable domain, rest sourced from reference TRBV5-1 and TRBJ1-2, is KAGVTQTPRYLIKTRGQQVTLSCSPISGHRSVSWYQQTPGQGLQFLFEYFSETQRNKGNFPGRFSGRQFSNSRSEMNVSTLELGDSALYLCASSLSSGSDYGYTFGSGTRLTVV.

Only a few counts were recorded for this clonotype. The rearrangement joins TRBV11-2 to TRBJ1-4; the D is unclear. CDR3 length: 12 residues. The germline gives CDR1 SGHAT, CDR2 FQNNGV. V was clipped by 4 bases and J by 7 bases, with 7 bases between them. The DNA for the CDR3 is TGTGCCAGCAGCTCCGCCCGTGAAAAACTGTTTTTT. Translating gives CASSSAREKLFF.